This is a list of T cell receptor beta chains from one sample in a study of long-term antiretroviral therapy in people with HIV. Some clones are missing from TCRdb's copy, which holds only in-frame ones; the method was immunoSEQ multiplex PCR. The table has tens of thousands of clones, over 80% seen once. Sequences were derived from unsorted PBMCs, sampled 0.4 years after starting antiretroviral therapy. These receptor sequences come from a man in his forties or fifties with HIV. Each CDR3 is given with its conserved first and last residue. A D gene is named only where the DNA matches it firmly. Clone size is stated in some rows and not others, as once, few, many or a class when expanded.

abundance	j_gene	v_gene	d_gene	CDR3nt	CDR3aa
-	TRBJ2-7	TRBV2	-	TGTGCCAGCAGTGAATGGGGTTCTAGCTCCTACGAGCAGTACTTC	CASSEWGSSSYEQYF
-	TRBJ1-2	TRBV28	-	TGTGCCAGCACCAGGGGCGGCTATGGCTACACCTTC	CASTRGGYGYTF
-	TRBJ1-2	TRBV4-1	-	TGCGCCAGCAGCCAAGTCCCAGGGCTCTATGGCTACACCTTC	CASSQVPGLYGYTF
-	TRBJ2-5	TRBV6-6	TRBD2	TGTGCCAGCAGCCCCCTGGGAAGCGGGGGGGAGACCCAGTACTTC	CASSPLGSGGETQYF
-	TRBJ1-1	TRBV25-1	-	TGTGCCAGCCGTCAACCGGGATACACTGAAGCTTTCTTT	CASRQPGYTEAFF
-	TRBJ2-3	TRBV7-2	-	TGTGCCAGCAGCCCCCGGGGGCTAGGCACAGATACGCAGTATTTT	CASSPRGLGTDTQYF
-	TRBJ2-5	TRBV28	TRBD2	TGTGCCAGCAGTTCCCTCTTGCCTAGCGGGGATTTCCAAGAGACCCAGTACTTC	CASSSLLPSGDFQETQYF
once	TRBJ2-7	TRBV5-1	-	TGCGCCAGCAGCCCTACCGGGTCCTCCTACGAGCAGTACTTC	CASSPTGSSYEQYF
-	TRBJ1-5	TRBV27	TRBD1	TGTGCCAGCAGTTTCCAGGGGGCGATTCAGCCCCAGCATTTT	CASSFQGAIQPQHF
-	TRBJ1-4	TRBV6-6	TRBD1	TGTGCCAGCAGTTACCACCGGACAGGACTAAATGAAAAACTGTTTTTT	CASSYHRTGLNEKLFF
-	TRBJ1-1	TRBV7-9	-	TGTGCCAGCAGGGACAGTGCGACTGAAGCTTTCTTT	CASRDSATEAFF
-	TRBJ2-5	TRBV9	-	TGTGCCAGCAGCCCCCCATGGGGTGAGACCCAGTACTTC	CASSPPWGETQYF
-	TRBJ2-7	TRBV6-1	-	TGTGCCAGCAGTGAATCAGGGGGGGGCTACGAGCAGTACTTC	CASSESGGGYEQYF
-	TRBJ2-3	TRBV7-9	-	TGTGCCAGCAGCCCCCCGGTAGCAGATACGCAGTATTTT	CASSPPVADTQYF